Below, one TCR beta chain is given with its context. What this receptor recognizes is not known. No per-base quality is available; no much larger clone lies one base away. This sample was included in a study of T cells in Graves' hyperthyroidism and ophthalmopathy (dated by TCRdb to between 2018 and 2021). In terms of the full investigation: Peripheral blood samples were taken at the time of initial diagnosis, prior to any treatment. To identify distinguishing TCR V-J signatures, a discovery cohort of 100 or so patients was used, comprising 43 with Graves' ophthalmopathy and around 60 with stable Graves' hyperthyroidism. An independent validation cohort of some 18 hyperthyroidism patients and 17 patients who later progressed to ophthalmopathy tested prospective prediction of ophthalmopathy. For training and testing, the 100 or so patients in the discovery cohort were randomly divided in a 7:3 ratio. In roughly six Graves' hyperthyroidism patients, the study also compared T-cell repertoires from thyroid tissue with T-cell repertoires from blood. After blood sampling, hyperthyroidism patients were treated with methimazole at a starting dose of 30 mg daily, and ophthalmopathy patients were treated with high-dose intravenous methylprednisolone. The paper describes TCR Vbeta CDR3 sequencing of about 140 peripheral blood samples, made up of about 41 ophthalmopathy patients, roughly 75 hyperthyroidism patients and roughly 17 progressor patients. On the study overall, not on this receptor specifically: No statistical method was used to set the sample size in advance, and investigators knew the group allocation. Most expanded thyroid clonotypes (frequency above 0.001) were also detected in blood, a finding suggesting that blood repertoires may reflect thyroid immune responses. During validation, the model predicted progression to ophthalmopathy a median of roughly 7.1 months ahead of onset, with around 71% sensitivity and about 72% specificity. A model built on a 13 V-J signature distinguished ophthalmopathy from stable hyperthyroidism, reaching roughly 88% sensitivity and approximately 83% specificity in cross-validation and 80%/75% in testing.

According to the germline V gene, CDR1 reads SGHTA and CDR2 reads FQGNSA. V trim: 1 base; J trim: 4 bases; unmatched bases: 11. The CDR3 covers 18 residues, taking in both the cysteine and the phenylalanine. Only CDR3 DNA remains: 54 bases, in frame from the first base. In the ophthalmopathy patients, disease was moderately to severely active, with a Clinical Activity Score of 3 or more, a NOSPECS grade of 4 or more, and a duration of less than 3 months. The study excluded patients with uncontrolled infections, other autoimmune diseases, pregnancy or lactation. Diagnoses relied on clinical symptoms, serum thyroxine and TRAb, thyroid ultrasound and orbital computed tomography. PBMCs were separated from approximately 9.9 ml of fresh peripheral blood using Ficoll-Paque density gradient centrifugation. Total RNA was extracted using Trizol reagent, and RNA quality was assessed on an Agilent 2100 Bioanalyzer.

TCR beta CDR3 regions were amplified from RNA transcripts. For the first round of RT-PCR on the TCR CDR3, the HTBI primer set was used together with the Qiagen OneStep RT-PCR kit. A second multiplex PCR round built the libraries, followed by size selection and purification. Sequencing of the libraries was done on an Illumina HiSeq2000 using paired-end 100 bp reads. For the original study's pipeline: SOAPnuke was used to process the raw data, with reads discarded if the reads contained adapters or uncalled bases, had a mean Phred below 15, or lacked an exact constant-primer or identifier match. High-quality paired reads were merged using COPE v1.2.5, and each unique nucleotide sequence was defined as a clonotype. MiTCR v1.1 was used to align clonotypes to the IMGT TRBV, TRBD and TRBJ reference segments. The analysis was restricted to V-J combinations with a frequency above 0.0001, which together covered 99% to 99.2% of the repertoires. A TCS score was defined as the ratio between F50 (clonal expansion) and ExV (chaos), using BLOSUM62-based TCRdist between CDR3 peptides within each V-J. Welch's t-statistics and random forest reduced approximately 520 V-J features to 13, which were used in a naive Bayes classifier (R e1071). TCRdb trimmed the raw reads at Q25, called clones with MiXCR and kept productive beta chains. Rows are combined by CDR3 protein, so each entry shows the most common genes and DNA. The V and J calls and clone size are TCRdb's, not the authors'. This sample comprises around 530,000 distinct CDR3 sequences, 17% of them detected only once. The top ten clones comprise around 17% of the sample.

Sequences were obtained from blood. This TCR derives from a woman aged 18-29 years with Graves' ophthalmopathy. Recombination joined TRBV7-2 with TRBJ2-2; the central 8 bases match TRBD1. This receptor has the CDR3 CASSLEGRGRSSTGELFF. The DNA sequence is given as TGTGCCAGCAGCTTAGAGGGCAGGGGGCGTTCCTCCACCGGGGAGCTGTTTTTT. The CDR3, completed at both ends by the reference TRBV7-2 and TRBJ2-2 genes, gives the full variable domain GAGVSQSPSNKVTEKGKDVELRCDPISGHTALYWYRQSLGQGLEFLIYFQGNSAPDKSGLPSDRFSAERTGGSVSTLTIQRTQQEDSAVYLCASSLEGRGRSSTGELFFGEGSRLTVL.